This T cell receptor beta chain was sequenced during a study of graft-versus-host responses after intestinal transplantation. This table comes from immunoSEQ multiplex PCR, and its TCRdb copy is limited to in-frame clones, with some not included. The sample yields some 3,500 clones, approximately 80% seen once. The V and J ends lost 4 bases and 0 bases respectively, with 6 bases between them. CDR1 and CDR2 from the germline V gene are WNHNN and SYGVQD (reference sequence). The CDR3 length is 13 residues. Intraepithelial and lamina propria lymphocytes were released after the graft tissue was processed.

The chain links TRBV10-1 to TRBJ1-1; D ambiguous. Sequences were derived from ileum tissue, sampled approximately 17 and 21 days after intestinal transplantation. The clonotype was recovered from a human patient who received an intestinal transplant, so some T cells may come from the graft donor. This chain's CDR3 is CASSVSMNTEAFF. The CDR3, as DNA: TGCGCCAGCAGTGTCTCGATGAACACTGAAGCTTTCTTT.